The 24 T cell receptor beta chains in this list originate from one sample, sequenced in a study of T-cell memory formation after mild COVID-19. TCRdb ran MiXCR on the 5' RACE reads and lists one entry per CDR3 protein. Of around 180,000 distinct CDR3 sequences detected, around 20% appear once; the ten largest clones hold roughly 3.9%. The sample comprised PBMCs or a T cell subset sorted from them (not recorded which). These receptors all stem from a young man who had mild COVID-19 (a few samples of this study predate the infection). Cell type and time point are not known.

This clonotype has a handful of counts. This rearrangement joins TRBV4-1 to TRBJ2-1, with D possibly being TRBD2 (6 bases). From germline, CDR1 is MGHRA and CDR2 YSYEKL. The CDR3 is 20 residues long. Trimming cost V 0 bases and J 1 base, with 22 bases left between them. CDR3 sequence (DNA): TGCGCCAGCAGCCAAGATTTCGGTGCGGGGAGACTAACTTCCTACAATGAGCAGTTCTTC. Its translation: CASSQDFGAGRLTSYNEQFF.

The chain is built from TRBV6-5 and TRBJ2-3; possible D gene TRBD1, 6 bases. The CDR3 runs to 15 residues. Trimming removed 4 bases at V and 3 bases at J, with 14 bases between. CDR1 and CDR2 (germline): MNHEY, SVGAGI. The CDR3 sequence is CASSLRGGDTDTQYF. CDR3 coding DNA: TGTGCCAGCAGTTTAAGAGGGGGTGATACAGATACGCAGTATTTT.

This chain connects TRBV6-5 to TRBJ1-3; unclear D gene. This CDR3 has 17 residues. Germline V gene data show CDR1 as MNHEY and CDR2 as SVGAGI. V was trimmed by 0 bases and J by 0 bases, leaving 12 bases between them. CDR3 amino acids: CASSYSLDFTSGNTIYF. In nucleotides, the CDR3 is TGTGCCAGCAGTTACTCGTTGGACTTTACCTCTGGAAACACCATATATTTT.

CDR3 residues: CASSKGRSQGGITDTQYF. CDR3 coding DNA: TGTGCCAGTAGTAAGGGCCGCTCCCAGGGGGGGATCACAGATACGCAGTATTTT. V usage is TRBV19 and J usage is TRBJ2-3; D may be TRBD1 or TRBD2 (7 bases each). V dropped 4 bases and J dropped 2 bases, with 22 bases sitting between them. Germline assignment: CDR1 LNHDA and CDR2 SQIVND (reference sequence). This CDR3 spans 18 amino acids.

The DNA of the CDR3 is TGTGCCAGCAGTTTAGGCGGGGGTTCGGGAAACACCATATATTTT. It is translated as CASSLGGGSGNTIYF. The chain is built from TRBV12-3 or TRBV12-4 and TRBJ1-3, with a possible D match to TRBD1 (5 bases). Trimming shortened V by 1 base and J by 4 bases, and 11 bases separated the two germline ends. This CDR3 spans 15 amino acids.

The CDR3 is CASSLTGVETQYF. The CDR3 DNA is TGCGCCAGCAGCTTGACAGGGGTGGAGACCCAGTACTTC. The chain employs TRBV5-1 and TRBJ2-5; 7 nucleotides agree with TRBD1. Germline V gene data show CDR1 as SGHRS and CDR2 as YFSETQ. The CDR3 loop spans 13 amino acids. V was pared by 1 base and J by 5 bases, with 2 bases of the junction left unmatched.

Only a few counts were recorded for this clonotype. The rearrangement links TRBV3-1 to TRBJ1-2; D is undetermined. Trimming removed 4 bases at V and 4 bases at J, with 13 bases between. Germline V gene sequence: CDR1 LGHDT, CDR2 YNNKEL (reference sequence). The CDR3 loop spans 14 amino acids. DNA of the CDR3: TGTGCCAGCAGCCGGAGAAGACTAAGCTATGGCTACACCTTC. Residues: CASSRRRLSYGYTF.

This chain links TRBV12-3 or TRBV12-4 with TRBJ2-7, with 12 nucleotides matching TRBD2. The CDR3 sequence is 14 residues long. V was clipped by 5 bases and J by 6 bases; unmatched bases: 5. Here the CDR3 reads CASSPSGGDLEQYF. CDR3 nucleotide sequence: TGTGCCAGCAGTCCTAGCGGGGGGGATCTCGAGCAGTACTTC.

The chain couples TRBV5-1 to TRBJ2-3, with 9 positions matching TRBD1. V lost 0 bases and J lost 3; bases outside the gene matches: 8. Germline assignment: CDR1 SGHRS and CDR2 YFSETQ. This CDR3 region has 17 residues. The CDR3 loop reads CASSLEPTGGLTDTQYF. Written as DNA, the CDR3 is TGCGCCAGCAGCTTGGAACCGACAGGGGGTTTGACAGATACGCAGTATTTT.

V and J are TRBV28 and TRBJ2-7; D not certain. CDR1 and CDR2 (germline): MDHEN, SYDVKM. The V end was cut by 2 bases, the J end by 4 bases, with 9 bases between. This CDR3 has 13 amino acids. CDR3 protein: CASSLEGPYEQYV. The CDR3 coding sequence is TGTGCCAGCAGTTTAGAAGGGCCGTACGAGCAGTACGTC.

This chain uses TRBV20-1 with TRBJ2-1; D gene ambiguous. Trimming removed 5 bases from V and 0 bases from J, with 26 bases in between. Germline V gene lookup returns CDR1 DFQATT and CDR2 SNEGSKA (reference sequence). This CDR3 has 19 residues. In DNA form, the CDR3 reads TGCAGTGCTCCAATCCCCCCTAGTCAATTCTTAAGCTCCTACAATGAGCAGTTCTTC. Residues: CSAPIPPSQFLSSYNEQFF.

In this sample, this clonotype turned up a few times. The chain employs TRBV6-2 or TRBV6-3 and TRBJ1-4; 9 bases agree with TRBD1. This CDR3 has 16 residues. Germline trimming cut 2 bases from V and 6 bases from J; bases unmatched to any gene: 7. From germline, CDR1 is MNHEY and CDR2 SVGEGT. The CDR3 reads CASSYPMGQGDEKLFF. CDR3 bases: TGTGCCAGCAGTTACCCTATGGGACAGGGTGATGAAAAACTGTTTTTT.

The chain recombines TRBV7-6 with TRBJ2-2, with a tentative D call TRBD2 (7 bases). V lost 2 bases, J lost 7 bases, and 14 bases lay in between. Germline V gene lookup returns CDR1 SGHVS and CDR2 FNYEAQ. The CDR3 loop spans 15 amino acids. DNA for the CDR3: TGTGCCAGCAGCTTACGGGGGGCCGGCGGCGGGGAGCTGTTTTTT. Its protein product is CASSLRGAGGGELFF.

This clonotype has only a few counts. This chain connects TRBV9 to TRBJ2-5; TRBD2 agrees at 7 bases. Germline CDR1 is SGDLS and CDR2 is YYNGEE. This CDR3 has 14 amino acids. V shed 4 bases and J 7 bases; nucleotides not matched to a gene: 10. CDR3 coding DNA: TGTGCCAGCAGCCCAAGAATTCTAGCGGCGACCCAGTACTTC. This gives the protein CASSPRILAATQYF.

Only a few counts were recorded for this clonotype. V usage is TRBV5-6 and J usage is TRBJ2-3, with D perhaps TRBD1 or TRBD2 (5 bases each). The CDR3 runs 14 residues. Germline V gene sequence: CDR1 SGHDT, CDR2 YYEEEE. Trimming removed 3 bases from V and 0 bases from J, with 8 bases in between. In DNA form, the CDR3 reads TGTGCCAGCAGCTGGGGGTCTAGCACAGATACGCAGTATTTT. It specifies CASSWGSSTDTQYF. Full variable domain (remainder filled in from reference TRBV5-6 and TRBJ2-3): DAGVTQSPTHLIKTRGQQVTLRCSPKSGHDTVSWYQQALGQGPQFIFQYYEEEERQRGNFPDRFSGHQFPNYSSELNVNALLLGDSALYLCASSWGSSTDTQYFGPGTRLTVL.

This clonotype showed up just a few times. The genes are TRBV7-3 and TRBJ2-3, with 11 bases identical to TRBD2. V trimming: 5 bases; J trimming: 3 bases; junction bases outside the gene matches: 7. The germline V gene encodes CDR1 SGHTA and CDR2 FQGTGA. The CDR3 is 16 residues long. CDR3 sequence: CASSPLAGAQTDTQYF. The CDR3, as DNA: TGTGCCAGCAGCCCACTAGCGGGGGCCCAGACAGATACGCAGTATTTT.

This clonotype was found a few times. The genes are TRBV20-1 and TRBJ1-1; the D gene is possibly TRBD1 (6 bases). The CDR3 has 14 residues. The germline gives CDR1 DFQATT, CDR2 SNEGSKA (reference sequence). Trimming pared 3 bases from V and 12 bases from J, leaving 23 bases between. For the CDR3, the DNA is TGCAGTGCTAGGGACAGCGACCCCGATAAGGGGACTTTCTTT. Amino acids: CSARDSDPDKGTFF.

The rearrangement links TRBV5-4 to TRBJ1-6; D gene uncertain. Between the trimmed V and J ends, which lost 2 bases and 4 bases, there was a span of 13 bases. This CDR3 spans 16 amino acids. Germline V lookup: CDR1 SGHNT, CDR2 YYREEE (reference sequence). The CDR3 sequence: CASSLGAGGYNSPLHF. As DNA, the CDR3 is TGTGCCAGCAGCTTAGGTGCCGGCGGGTATAATTCACCCCTCCACTTT.

This clonotype was observed a few times. V gene TRBV14 combines with J gene TRBJ2-2, with D unclear. V lost 10 bases and J 0 bases, leaving 18 bases between the germline ends. This CDR3 is built from 16 residues. CDR1 is SGHDN and CDR2 is FVKESK in the germline V gene. CDR3 coding DNA: TGTGCCATCCCAGGCGTCAAACACGCGAACACCGGGGAGCTGTTTTTT. Translated, it gives CAIPGVKHANTGELFF.

Only a few counts were recorded for this clonotype. The chain uses TRBV7-2 and TRBJ2-1; tentative D call: TRBD1 (6 bases). With 1 base removed from V and 12 bases from J, the gap between germline ends came to 22 bases. The CDR3 sequence is 16 residues long. The germline gives CDR1 SGHTA, CDR2 FQGNSA. As DNA, the CDR3 is TGTGCCAGCAGCTTAGTTGGGGGCAGGGGCGCCTCTGGGCAGTTCTTC. It translates to CASSLVGGRGASGQFF.

This chain uses TRBV5-1 with TRBJ1-1; D ambiguous. There are 16 residues in the CDR3. With 8 bases removed from V and 0 bases from J, the gap between germline ends came to 20 bases. Germline CDR1 SGHRS, CDR2 YFSETQ. The CDR3 is CARPHESLWLNTEAFF. In nucleotides, the CDR3 is TGCGCCAGACCCCATGAAAGTCTTTGGCTGAACACTGAAGCTTTCTTT.

The chain recombines TRBV11-2 with TRBJ2-5, with D unresolved. Germline lookup yields CDR1 SGHAT and CDR2 FQNNGV. CDR3 size: 13 residues. V shed 4 bases and J shed 7 bases, with 13 bases lying between them. CDR3 coding DNA: TGTGCCAGCAGCTATTTAGCCCCAGGGACCCAGTACTTC. Its protein is CASSYLAPGTQYF.

This clonotype turned up a few times. The chain combines TRBV5-1 with TRBJ2-5, with D unresolved. CDR3 size: 15 residues. Germline V gives CDR1 SGHRS, CDR2 YFSETQ. Trimming took 0 bases from V and 4 from J, leaving 13 bases between them. Here the CDR3 DNA reads TGCGCCAGCAGCTTGGCGGTCGGCGATCGAGAGACCCAGTACTTC. It codes for CASSLAVGDRETQYF.

This rearrangement joins TRBV4-3 to TRBJ1-2; D might be TRBD1 (5 bases). The germline V gene has CDR1 LGHNA and CDR2 YSLEER. This CDR3 contains 12 residues. With 2 bases removed from V and 4 bases from J, the gap between germline ends came to 5 bases. The CDR3 loop reads CASSQQGYGYTF. The CDR3 nucleotides are TGCGCCAGCAGCCAACAGGGCTATGGCTACACCTTC.